A selection of T cell receptor beta chains follows, all from one sample in a study of T cell responses to AZD1222 COVID-19 vaccine. The assay was immunoSEQ multiplex PCR, and TCRdb's table has in-frame clones only and misses some. This sample has roughly 150,000 clones, with approximately 90% found just once. Sequencing was performed on peripheral blood, taken 28 days after the second AZD1222 dose. The source of these receptors is an adult who received the AZD1222 COVID-19 vaccine. Each CDR3 is given with its conserved first and last residue. A D gene is named only where the DNA matches it firmly. A row's size may be missing; if present it is once, few, many or a size class.

abundance,d_gene,v_gene,j_gene,CDR3aa,CDR3nt
-,-,TRBV28,TRBJ1-4,CASSLRTATNEKLFF,TGTGCCAGCAGTCTCCGGACAGCAACTAATGAAAAACTGTTTTTT
-,-,TRBV6-5,TRBJ1-6,CASTDGAPYNSPLHF,TGTGCCAGCACCGACGGGGCTCCTTATAATTCACCCCTCCACTTT
-,TRBD1,TRBV29-1,TRBJ2-7,CSVASLVTGAFEQYF,TGCAGCGTTGCCAGCTTGGTAACAGGGGCCTTCGAGCAGTACTTC
-,-,TRBV7-3,TRBJ1-1,CASSLRSGPVTEAFF,TGTGCCAGCAGCTTAAGGTCGGGCCCTGTCACTGAAGCTTTCTTT
-,TRBD1,TRBV6-2/TRBV6-3,TRBJ1-1,CASSYSEGAGTEAFF,TGTGCCAGCAGTTACTCGGAGGGGGCGGGCACTGAAGCTTTCTTT
-,TRBD2,TRBV7-8,TRBJ2-1,CASSLRTSGGSRSYNEQFF,TGTGCCAGCAGCTTACGGACTAGCGGGGGGTCGCGATCCTACAATGAGCAGTTCTTC
-,-,TRBV6-2/TRBV6-3,TRBJ1-4,CASSYIPPTNEKLFF,TGTGCCAGCAGTTACATCCCACCAACTAATGAAAAACTGTTTTTT
-,-,TRBV18,TRBJ2-5,CASSPPVFGRAETQYF,TGTGCCAGCTCACCACCGGTCTTCGGCAGGGCAGAGACCCAGTACTTC
-,-,TRBV5-8,TRBJ1-5,CASSLDGTKTYQPQHF,TGTGCCAGCAGCTTGGACGGGACCAAAACTTATCAGCCCCAGCATTTT
-,-,TRBV29-1,TRBJ2-6,CSVEGDISGANVLTF,TGCAGCGTTGAAGGGGACATCTCTGGGGCCAACGTCCTGACTTTC
-,TRBD1,TRBV3-1/TRBV3-2,TRBJ1-2,CASTTGAVGYTF,TGTGCCAGCACCACAGGGGCGGTTGGCTACACCTTC
-,-,TRBV19,TRBJ2-3,CASSNRGLYTDTQYF,TGTGCCAGTAGTAATAGGGGACTGTACACAGATACGCAGTATTTT
-,-,TRBV7-9,TRBJ2-1,CASSLASPRRGNEQFF,TGTGCCAGCAGCTTAGCGTCTCCTAGGCGGGGCAATGAGCAGTTCTTC
-,TRBD2,TRBV3-1/TRBV3-2,TRBJ2-3,CASSPPGLNTDTQYF,TGTGCCAGCAGCCCCCCGGGACTAAACACAGATACGCAGTATTTT
once,TRBD2,TRBV9,TRBJ2-5,CASSAKLAGGQETQYF,TGTGCCAGCAGCGCTAAACTAGCGGGGGGGCAAGAGACCCAGTACTTC
-,-,TRBV5-4,TRBJ2-7,CASSLGAGYLSEQYF,TGTGCCAGCAGCTTGGGTGCGGGCTACCTCTCCGAGCAGTACTTC
once,TRBD1,TRBV27,TRBJ1-1,CASSLWAGTGYTEAFF,TGTGCCAGCAGTTTATGGGCCGGGACAGGGTACACTGAAGCTTTCTTT
-,-,TRBV7-8,TRBJ2-7,CASSLIREPYEQYF,TGTGCCAGCAGCTTAATTCGGGAGCCCTACGAGCAGTACTTC
few,-,TRBV7-2,TRBJ1-2,CASSLVFGGTAYGYTF,TGTGCCAGCAGCTTAGTCTTCGGAGGGACCGCTTATGGCTACACCTTC
-,TRBD2,TRBV14,TRBJ2-3,CASRPPSGSTDTQYF,TGTGCCAGCAGGCCTCCTAGCGGAAGCACAGATACGCAGTATTTT